This T cell receptor (beta chain) comes out of a study of blood T cell repertoires in COVID-19. At the level of the study: T cells, B-cell-depleted T cells, or PBMCs provided the cDNA or gDNA that served as material.

Followed longitudinally, the Seattle patients had been enrolled during active infection. Only in-frame clones appear in the TCRdb table, and some are missing; sequencing was by immunoSEQ multiplex PCR. The repertoire holds some 170,000 clones, with 80% to 85% as singletons. The CDR3 extends over 15 amino acids. CDR1 is KGHSH and CDR2 is LQKENI in the germline V gene. V gave up 3 bases and J gave up 7 bases; unmatched junction bases: 6. The specimen was peripheral blood. This chain connects TRBV18 to TRBJ1-6; 7 nucleotides agree with TRBD1. This receptor was identified in a woman aged 40 to 50 with COVID-19, enrolled during active disease. The DNA for the CDR3 is TGTGCCAGCTCACCTAGGACAGGAGGGAATTCACCCCTCCACTTT. Its translation is CASSPRTGGNSPLHF. Supplemented by reference TRBV18 and TRBJ1-6, the full variable domain reads NAGVMQNPRHLVRRRGQEARLRCSPMKGHSHVYWYRQLPEEGLKFMVYLQKENIIDESGMPKERFSAEFPKEGPSILRIQQVVRGDSAAYFCASSPRTGGNSPLHFGNGTRLTVT.